This entry concerns a single TCR beta chain. This clonotype has more than one count but fewer than ten. This receptor's antigen is unknown. Base qualities were left out, and no much larger clone turns up one base away. The data stem from a study of T-cell reconstitution after alpha-beta-depleted transplantation in children (TCRdb year 2016). Looking at the study overall: T-cell immune reconstitution after TCRalphabeta/CD19-depleted allogeneic hematopoietic cell transplantation in children was quantitatively tracked in the study by means of TCR repertoire profiling.

Beyond this particular receptor, the publication reports: Apparently early alphabetaT-cell count recovery about two months after transplant reportedly relied on only several hundred rapidly expanded clones derived from non-depleted graft cells. Hyperexpanded clone frequencies declined over subsequent months; after one year, T-cell counts and TCRbeta diversity were mostly attributed to newly produced T cells. In some patients, high TCRbeta diversity at day 60 was attributed to recipient T cells and intrathymic progenitors that had survived conditioning.

The sample's treatment or condition label, in plain terms: allogeneic hematopoietic cell transplantation with graft depleted of TCRalphabeta T cells and CD19 B cells. TCRalphabeta/CD19-depleted allogeneic hematopoietic cell grafts were given to the transplant recipients, all of whom were children. CDR1 GTSNPN and CDR2 SVGIG are derived from the germline V gene (reference sequence). From its cysteine to its phenylalanine, the CDR3 spans 13 amino acids. Left in the record is the CDR3 DNA by itself, 39 bases read in frame from the first base. Clipping removes 0 bases from V and 3 bases from J, with 1 as the unmatched junction base count. Library prep was done by PCR. TCRdb records Illumina HiSeq 2500 as the sequencer. To normalize quantification of the TCRbeta repertoire, the TCR libraries were built with molecular barcoding that relied on unique molecular identifiers. Starting from the raw public reads, TCRdb applied fastp trimming at Q25, assembled clones with MiXCR and retained in-frame beta chains. Duplicate CDR3 protein sequences are folded into a single record with the most common DNA and genes. Recorded for this sample are over 200,000 distinct CDR3 sequences; roughly a tenth of them occurred a single time. The ten largest clones take up under 30% of the sample.

The TCR was taken from a child under two years old with acute myeloid leukemia, due to receive a stem cell transplant. The sequenced sample was PBMCs, obtained before TCRalphabeta/CD19-depleted stem cell transplant. The chain is assembled from TRBV30 and TRBJ2-7, with TRBD1 matching 8 junction bases. CDR3 loop: CAWSVTGGYEQYF. The DNA sequence follows: TGTGCCTGGAGTGTAACAGGGGGCTACGAGCAGTACTTC. The CDR3, completed at both ends by the reference TRBV30 and TRBJ2-7 genes, gives the full variable domain SQTIHQWPATLVQPVGSPLSLECTVEGTSNPNLYWYRQAAGRGLQLLFYSVGIGQISSEVPQNLSASRPQDRQFILSSKKLLLSDSGFYLCAWSVTGGYEQYFGPGTRLTVT.